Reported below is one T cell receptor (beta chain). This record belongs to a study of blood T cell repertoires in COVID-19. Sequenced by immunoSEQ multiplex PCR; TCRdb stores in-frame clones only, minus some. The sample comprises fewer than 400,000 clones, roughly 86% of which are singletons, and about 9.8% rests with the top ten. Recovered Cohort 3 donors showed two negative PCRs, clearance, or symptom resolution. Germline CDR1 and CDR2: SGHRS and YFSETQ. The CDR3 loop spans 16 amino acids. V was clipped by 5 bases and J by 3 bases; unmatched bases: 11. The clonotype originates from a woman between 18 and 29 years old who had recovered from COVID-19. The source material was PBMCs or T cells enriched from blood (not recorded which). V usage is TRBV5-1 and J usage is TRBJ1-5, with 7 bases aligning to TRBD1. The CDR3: CASRAGTDSPNQPQHF. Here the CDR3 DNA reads TGCGCCAGCAGGGCCGGGACAGACAGTCCCAATCAGCCCCAGCATTTT.